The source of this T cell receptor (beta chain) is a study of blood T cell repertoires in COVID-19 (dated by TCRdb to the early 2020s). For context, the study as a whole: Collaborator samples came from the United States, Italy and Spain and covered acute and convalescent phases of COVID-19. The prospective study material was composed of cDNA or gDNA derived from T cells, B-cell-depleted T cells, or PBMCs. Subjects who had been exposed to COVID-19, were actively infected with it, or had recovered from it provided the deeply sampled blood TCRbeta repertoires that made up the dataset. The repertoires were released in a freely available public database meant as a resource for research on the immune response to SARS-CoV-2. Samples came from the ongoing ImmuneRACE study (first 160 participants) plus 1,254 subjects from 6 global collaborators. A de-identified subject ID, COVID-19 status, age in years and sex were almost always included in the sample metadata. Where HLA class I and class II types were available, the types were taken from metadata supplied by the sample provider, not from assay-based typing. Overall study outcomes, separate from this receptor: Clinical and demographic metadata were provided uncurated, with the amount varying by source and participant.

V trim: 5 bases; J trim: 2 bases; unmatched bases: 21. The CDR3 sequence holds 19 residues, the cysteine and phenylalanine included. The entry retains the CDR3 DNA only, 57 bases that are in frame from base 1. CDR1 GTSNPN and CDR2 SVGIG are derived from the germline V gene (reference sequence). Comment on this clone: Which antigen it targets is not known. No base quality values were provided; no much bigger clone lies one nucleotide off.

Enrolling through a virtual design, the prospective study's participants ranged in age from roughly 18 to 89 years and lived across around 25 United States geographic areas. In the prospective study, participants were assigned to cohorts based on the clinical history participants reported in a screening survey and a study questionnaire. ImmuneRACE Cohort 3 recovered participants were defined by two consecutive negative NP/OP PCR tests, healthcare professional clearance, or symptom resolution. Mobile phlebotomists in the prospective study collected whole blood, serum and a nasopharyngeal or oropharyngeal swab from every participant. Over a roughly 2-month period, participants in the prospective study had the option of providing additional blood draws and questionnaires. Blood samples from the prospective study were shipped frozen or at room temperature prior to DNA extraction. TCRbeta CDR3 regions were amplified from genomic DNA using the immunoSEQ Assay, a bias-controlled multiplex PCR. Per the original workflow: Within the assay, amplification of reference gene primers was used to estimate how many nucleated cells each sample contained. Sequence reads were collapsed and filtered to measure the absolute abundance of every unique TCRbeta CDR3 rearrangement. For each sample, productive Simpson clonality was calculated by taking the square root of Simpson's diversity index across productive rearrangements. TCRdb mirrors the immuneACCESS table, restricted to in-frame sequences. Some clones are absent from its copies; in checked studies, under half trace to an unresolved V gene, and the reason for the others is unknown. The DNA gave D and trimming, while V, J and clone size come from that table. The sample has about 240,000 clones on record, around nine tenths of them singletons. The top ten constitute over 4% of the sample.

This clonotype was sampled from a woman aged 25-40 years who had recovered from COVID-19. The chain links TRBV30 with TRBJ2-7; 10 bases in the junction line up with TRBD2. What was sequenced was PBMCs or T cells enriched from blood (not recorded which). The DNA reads TGTGCCTGGGCCAGGGGGCCGGTAATAGCGGGAGGCCCCCCCTACGAGCAGTACTTC. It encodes CAWARGPVIAGGPPYEQYF. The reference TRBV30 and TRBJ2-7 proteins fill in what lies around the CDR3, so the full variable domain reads SQTIHQWPATLVQPVGSPLSLECTVEGTSNPNLYWYRQAAGRGLQLLFYSVGIGQISSEVPQNLSASRPQDRQFILSSKKLLLSDSGFYLCAWARGPVIAGGPPYEQYFGPGTRLTVT.